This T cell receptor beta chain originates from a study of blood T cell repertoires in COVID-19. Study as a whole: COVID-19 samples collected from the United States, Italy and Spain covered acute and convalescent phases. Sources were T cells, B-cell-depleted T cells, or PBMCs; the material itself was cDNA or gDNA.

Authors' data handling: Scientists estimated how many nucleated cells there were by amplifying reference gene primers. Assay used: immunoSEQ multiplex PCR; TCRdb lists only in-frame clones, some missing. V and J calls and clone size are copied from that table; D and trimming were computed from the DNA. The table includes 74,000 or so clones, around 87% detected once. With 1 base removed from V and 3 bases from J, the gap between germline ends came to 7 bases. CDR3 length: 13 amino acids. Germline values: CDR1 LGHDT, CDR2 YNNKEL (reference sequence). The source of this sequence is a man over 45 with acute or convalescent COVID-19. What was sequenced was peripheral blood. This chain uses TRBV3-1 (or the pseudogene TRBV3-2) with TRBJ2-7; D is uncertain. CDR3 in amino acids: CASSQGLNYEQYF. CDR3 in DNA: TGTGCCAGCAGCCAAGGACTGAACTACGAGCAGTACTTC.